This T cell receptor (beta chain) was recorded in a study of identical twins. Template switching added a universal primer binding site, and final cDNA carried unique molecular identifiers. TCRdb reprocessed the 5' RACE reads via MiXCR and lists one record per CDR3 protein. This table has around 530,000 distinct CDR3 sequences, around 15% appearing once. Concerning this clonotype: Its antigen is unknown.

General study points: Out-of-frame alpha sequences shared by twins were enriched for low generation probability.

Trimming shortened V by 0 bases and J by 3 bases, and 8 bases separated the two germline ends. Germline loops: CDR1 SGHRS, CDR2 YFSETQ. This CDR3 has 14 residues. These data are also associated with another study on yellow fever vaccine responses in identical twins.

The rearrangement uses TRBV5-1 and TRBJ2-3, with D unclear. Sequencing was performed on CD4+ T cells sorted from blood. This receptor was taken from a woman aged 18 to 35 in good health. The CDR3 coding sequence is TGCGCCAGCAGCTTGGAGGTGGGGACAGATACGCAGTATTTT. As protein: CASSLEVGTDTQYF. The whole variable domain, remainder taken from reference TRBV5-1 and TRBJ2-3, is KAGVTQTPRYLIKTRGQQVTLSCSPISGHRSVSWYQQTPGQGLQFLFEYFSETQRNKGNFPGRFSGRQFSNSRSEMNVSTLELGDSALYLCASSLEVGTDTQYFGPGTRLTVL.